The T cell receptor (beta chain) under discussion was sequenced for a study of beta chain features in type 1 diabetes. Expressed TCRB transcripts got sequenced, as all isolated RNA was reverse transcribed. The repertoire was sequenced with immunoSEQ multiplex PCR; TCRdb's copy has only in-frame clones and lacks some. The profile shows 250,000 to 400,000 clones, 14% of them singletons. In regard to this clone: As yet, its antigen is unknown.

Germline V gene data show CDR1 as MNHNY and CDR2 as SVGAGI (reference sequence). The CDR3 sequence is 13 residues long. Trimming cost V 5 bases and J 8 bases, with 10 bases left between them. Study results and caveats: When Type 1 diabetes patients were examined, their TCRB CDR3s proved moderately but significantly shorter in all four CD4+ subsets. TCRB repertoires of naive, central memory and Treg cells appeared more similar among patients than among healthy donors.

Based on CD45RO/CCR7/CD25/CD127/CD95/CD27, CD4+ regulatory, stem cell-like memory, naive and central memory cells were sorted. The chain joins TRBV6-6 to TRBJ1-6, with D hard to call. Source material: central memory CD4+ T cells from blood. The sequence came from a young man in good health. CDR3 DNA sequence: TGTGCCAGCAGTGCCGGTGGGGATTCACCCCTCCACTTT. This translates into CASSAGGDSPLHF.